The 10 T cell receptor beta chains in this list originate from one sample, sequenced in a study of ipilimumab plus nivolumab after autologous stem cell transplantation (dated by TCRdb to the early 2020s). The library was generated by the immunoSEQ multiplex PCR assay. As stored in TCRdb, this immuneACCESS dataset retains in-frame rearrangements with V and J assigned. A fraction of the clones does not appear; measured against another copy, unresolved V genes explain less than half of the discrepancy, and the remainder lacks a known reason. Present in this sample are 17,000 or so clones, approximately 71% of which were seen just once. The ten largest account for 20% of the sample. This specimen was PBMCs, taken in a trial of ipilimumab plus nivolumab as post-transplant consolidation. These receptors were collected from a male donor with diffuse large B-cell lymphoma.

The V and J genes are TRBV18 and TRBJ2-5; D gene unclear. Trimming took 6 bases from V and 5 from J, leaving 13 bases between them. Germline CDR1 reads KGHSH; CDR2 reads LQKENI. This CDR3 comprises 13 residues. CDR3 coding DNA: TGTGCCAGCTCCCTCCAGGCTCAGGAGACCCAGTACTTC. Protein: CASSLQAQETQYF.

The table lists this clone with many counts. This chain joins TRBV5-6 and TRBJ1-4; D is uncertain. Germline CDR1 SGHDT, CDR2 YYEEEE. The V end lost 4 bases, the J end lost 0 bases, and 7 bases lay between the germline ends. This CDR3 has 14 amino acids. The CDR3 loop reads CASSGSATNEKLFF. The CDR3 DNA sequence: TGTGCCAGCAGCGGCAGTGCAACTAATGAAAAACTGTTTTTT.

The V call is TRBV4-1, the J call TRBJ1-2, with 7 bases fitting TRBD1. The V gene end was trimmed by 4 bases and the J gene end by 4 bases; junction bases not matched to a gene: 6. CDR1 is MGHRA and CDR2 is YSYEKL in the germline V gene. This CDR3 region has 14 residues. The DNA of the CDR3 is TGCGCCAGCAGCCTAAGGGGGCTCGGCTATGGCTACACCTTC. Protein product: CASSLRGLGYGYTF.

This clone was seen many times. The chain carries TRBV7-8 and TRBJ2-2; TRBD2 agrees at 7 bases. The CDR3 is 17 residues long. Looked up from germline, CDR1 is SGHVS and CDR2 is FQNEAQ. V was pared by 5 bases and J by 6 bases, with 15 bases of the junction left unmatched. The CDR3 DNA reads TGTGCCAGCAGCCCAGTAGGCGGAAGAGCGGGATCCGGGGAGCTGTTTTTT. As protein: CASSPVGGRAGSGELFF.

The genes are TRBV27 and TRBJ1-6, with D uncertain. V lost 8 bases and J 5 bases, leaving 7 bases between the germline ends. Germline-derived CDR1 and CDR2 are MNHEY and SMNVEV (reference sequence). The CDR3 runs 12 residues. CDR3 protein: CASGRHNSPLHF. CDR3 coding DNA: TGTGCCAGCGGACGGCATAATTCACCCCTCCACTTT.

The chain has TRBV5-1 and TRBJ1-3; D is uncertain. Trimming left V 1 base short and J 4 bases short, with 6 bases between. In germline, CDR1 is SGHRS, CDR2 YFSETQ. The CDR3 is 13 residues long. The CDR3 nucleotides are TGCGCCAGCAGCTTGAACTTGGGAAACACCATATATTTT. Protein: CASSLNLGNTIYF.

This clone was seen a handful of times. The chain combines TRBV18 with TRBJ1-2; D is unresolved. Germline values: CDR1 KGHSH, CDR2 LQKENI. The CDR3 totals 13 residues. With 5 bases removed from V and 3 bases from J, the gap between germline ends came to 10 bases. The CDR3 loop reads CASSAGSHYGYTF. The CDR3 DNA is TGTGCCAGCTCAGCCGGGAGTCACTATGGCTACACCTTC.

The chain couples TRBV29-1 to TRBJ2-5; TRBD1 is a possible D gene (5 bases). CDR1 and CDR2 (germline): SQVTM, ANQGSEA. This CDR3 contains 10 residues. CDR3 protein: CSSREETQYF. The CDR3 nucleotides read TGCAGTTCCAGGGAAGAGACCCAGTACTTC.

In its sample, this clone was seen a few times. The rearrangement uses TRBV10-3 and TRBJ2-3, with 10 bases fitting TRBD2. Germline V gives CDR1 ENHRY, CDR2 SYGVKD. This CDR3 is 14 amino acids long. Trimming at V came to 5 bases and at J to 3 bases, leaving 2 bases not matched to a gene. The CDR3 sequence: CAISTSGETDTQYF. CDR3 nucleotides: TGTGCCATCAGTACTAGCGGGGAGACAGATACGCAGTATTTT.

The V call is TRBV9, the J call TRBJ2-2, with 8 bases fitting TRBD1. V shed 4 bases, J shed 2 bases, and the junction held 7 bases outside the gene matches. The CDR3 is made up of 16 amino acids. Germline V gene lookup returns CDR1 SGDLS and CDR2 YYNGEE. The CDR3 DNA is TGTGCCAGCAGCCCATGGGGACAGGTTAACACCGGGGAGCTGTTTTTT. This gives the protein CASSPWGQVNTGELFF.